The 3 T cell receptor beta chains below were found in one sample sequenced in a study of T cells in Graves' hyperthyroidism and ophthalmopathy. Amplified regions were TCR beta CDR3 sequences from RNA transcripts. The TCR CDR3 first-round RT-PCR relied on the HTBI primer set. TCRdb redid the calling of the multiplex PCR reads with MiXCR, one entry per CDR3 protein. The table has about 610,000 distinct CDR3 sequences, 35% to 55% seen once. The sequencing input was peripheral blood or thyroid tissue (not recorded which). The origin of the receptors is a woman under 30 with Graves' hyperthyroidism.

This clonotype has at least ten counts. The rearrangement joins TRBV7-9 to TRBJ2-7; 7 nucleotides agree with TRBD1. J was trimmed by 5 bases and V by 2 bases; bases with no gene match: 6. Looked up from germline, CDR1 is SEHNR and CDR2 is FQNEAQ (reference sequence). CDR3 length: 14 residues. CDR3 loop: CASSLPGTANEQYF. CDR3 coding DNA: TGTGCCAGCAGCTTACCCGGGACAGCCAACGAGCAGTACTTC.

The chain has TRBV7-9 and TRBJ1-2; D may be TRBD1 (6 bases). Trimming removed 4 bases at V and 4 bases at J, with 22 bases between. This CDR3 is built from 17 residues. The V gene's germline CDR1 is SEHNR and CDR2 FQNEAQ (reference sequence). The CDR3 region has the DNA TGTGCCAGCAGCTCCCTCTCAACGTACAGGGCCGGCTATGGCTACACCTTC. Protein product: CASSSLSTYRAGYGYTF.

Points on this clonotype: Since the CDR3 does not end with the conserved phenylalanine or tryptophan, this likely comes from a read error. V usage is TRBV5-6 and J usage is TRBJ1-2; D not certain. Germline CDR1 is SGHDT and CDR2 is YYEEEE. Trimming shortened V by 0 bases and J by 1 base, and 10 bases separated the two germline ends. The CDR3 consists of 15 residues. Here the CDR3 reads CASSLDPQVNYGYTL. CDR3 in DNA: TGTGCCAGCAGCTTGGACCCGCAGGTTAACTATGGCTACACCCTC.